This T cell receptor (beta chain) was observed in a study of control samples from healthy donors and cancer patients. The trim removed 4 bases at V and 0 bases at J, leaving 9 bases unmatched. The V gene's germline CDR1 is MDHEN and CDR2 SYDVKM. This CDR3 contains 16 residues. Assay: immunoSEQ multiplex PCR; the TCRdb copy retains only in-frame clones and omits some. The sample carries 60,000 to 85,000 clones, over 80% recorded once. This TCR derives from a woman aged 55-69 years in good health. The gene calls are TRBV28 and TRBJ2-7, with TRBD2 matching 7 bases. The sequenced sample was blood. The CDR3 bases are TGTGCCAGCAGTTCCCCCACAGCGGGGAGCTCCTACGAGCAGTACTTC. Protein product: CASSSPTAGSSYEQYF.